This T cell receptor beta chain was sequenced for a study of beta chain features in type 1 diabetes. This CDR3 is built from 16 residues. Germline V gene data show CDR1 as SGHNT and CDR2 as YYREEE (reference sequence). Trimming shortened V by 4 bases and J by 2 bases, and 19 bases separated the two germline ends. Reverse transcribing all isolated RNA meant expressed TCRB transcripts were sequenced. The data were produced by immunoSEQ multiplex PCR, yet TCRdb's version contains in-frame clones alone and is incomplete. Counted here are over 65,000 clones, around a third occurring once; the ten biggest clones make up 0.45%.

The clonotype comes from a woman aged 18-30 years in good health. The material sequenced was stem cell memory CD4+ T cells from blood. This chain joins TRBV5-4 and TRBJ2-7, with D perhaps TRBD2 (6 bases). The CDR3 coding sequence is TGTGCCAGCAGCCCCCCGGGGGTAGCGGCAACCTACGAGCAGTACTTC. Translating gives CASSPPGVAATYEQYF. The full variable domain, with the rest looked up from reference TRBV5-4 and TRBJ2-7, is ETGVTQSPTHLIKTRGQQVTLRCSSQSGHNTVSWYQQALGQGPQFIFQYYREEENGRGNFPPRFSGLQFPNYSSELNVNALELDDSALYLCASSPPGVAATYEQYFGPGTRLTVT.